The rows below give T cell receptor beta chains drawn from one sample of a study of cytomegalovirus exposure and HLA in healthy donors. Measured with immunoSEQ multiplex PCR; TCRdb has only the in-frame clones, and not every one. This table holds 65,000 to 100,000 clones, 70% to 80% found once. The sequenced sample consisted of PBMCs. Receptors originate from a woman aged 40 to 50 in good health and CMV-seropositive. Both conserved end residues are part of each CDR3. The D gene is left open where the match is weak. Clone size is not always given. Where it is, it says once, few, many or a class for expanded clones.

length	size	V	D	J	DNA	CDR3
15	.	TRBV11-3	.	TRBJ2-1	TGTGCCAGCAGCTTAACGTACAGCGGCTACAATGAGCAGTTCTTC	CASSLTYSGYNEQFF
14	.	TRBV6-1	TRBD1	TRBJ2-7	TGTGCCAGCAACCCCGGGACAGGGCTCTACGGGCAGTACTTC	CASNPGTGLYGQYF
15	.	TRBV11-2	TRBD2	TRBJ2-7	TGTGCCAGCAGCTTAGTCCAGCGGGGGATCGACGAGCAGTACTTC	CASSLVQRGIDEQYF
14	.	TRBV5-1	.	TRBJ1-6	TGCGCCAGCAGCTTGGATCAACAGGGTCGGCCCCTCCACTTT	CASSLDQQGRPLHF
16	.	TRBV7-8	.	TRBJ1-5	TGTGCCAGCAGCTTAGAACAAAGTTATAGCAATCAGCCCCAGCATTTT	CASSLEQSYSNQPQHF
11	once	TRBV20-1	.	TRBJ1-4	TGCAGTGCCACCGGAGGGGAAAAACTGTTTTTT	CSATGGEKLFF
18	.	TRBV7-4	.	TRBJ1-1	TGTGCCAGCACCTTAAGGGAAATGGTAATAGGGGAGAACACTGAAGCTTTCTTT	CASTLREMVIGENTEAFF
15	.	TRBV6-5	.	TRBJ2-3	TGTGCCAGCAGTTACTCAAGCGGTAGCACAGATACGCAGTATTTT	CASSYSSGSTDTQYF
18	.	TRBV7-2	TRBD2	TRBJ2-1	TGTGCCAGCAGCCTAACGGGACTAGCGGGAGGGCCGTACAATGAGCAGTTCTTC	CASSLTGLAGGPYNEQFF
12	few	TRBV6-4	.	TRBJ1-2	TGTGCCAGCAGTGACAGGGGCTATGGCTACACCTTC	CASSDRGYGYTF
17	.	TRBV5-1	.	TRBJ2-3	TGCGCCAGCAGCGCGGGACCGGGACTCGGAGCAACAGATACGCAGTATTTT	CASSAGPGLGATDTQYF
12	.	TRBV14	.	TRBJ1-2	TGTGCCAGCAGCCAAGAATTTCGGGGCTACACCTTC	CASSQEFRGYTF
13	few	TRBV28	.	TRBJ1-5	TGTGCCAGCAGTTTAGGAGGGCCTCAGCCCCAGCATTTT	CASSLGGPQPQHF
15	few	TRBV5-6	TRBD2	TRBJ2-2	TGTGCCAGCAGAAGGGGACTAGCGGGGACCGGGGAGCTGTTTTTT	CASRRGLAGTGELFF
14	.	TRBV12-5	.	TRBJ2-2	TGTGCTAGTGGTTTTGCAGTGATAACCGGGGAGCTGTTTTTT	CASGFAVITGELFF
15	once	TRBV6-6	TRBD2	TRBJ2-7	TGTGCCAGCAGACCGGGGACTAGCGGGATTTACGAGCAGTACTTC	CASRPGTSGIYEQYF
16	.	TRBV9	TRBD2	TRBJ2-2	TGTGCCAGCAGCGTAGGGACTAGCGGGGGACTCGGGGAGCTGTTTTTT	CASSVGTSGGLGELFF
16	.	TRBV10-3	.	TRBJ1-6	TGTGCCATCAGTGGGGGGACAATTAAGTCCGGTTCACCCCTCCACTTT	CAISGGTIKSGSPLHF
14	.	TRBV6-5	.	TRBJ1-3	TGTGCCAGCAGCCTGGACAGTACTGGAAACACCATATATTTT	CASSLDSTGNTIYF
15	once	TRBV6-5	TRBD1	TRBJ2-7	TGTGCCAGCAGGAAGGGACAGGGGCTGTCCTACGAGCAGTACTTC	CASRKGQGLSYEQYF
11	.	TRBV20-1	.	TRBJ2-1	TGCAGTGCTAGCGGGGGAGGTGAGCAGTTCTTC	CSASGGGEQFF
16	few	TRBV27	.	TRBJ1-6	TGTGCCAGCAGTTCCCTATCCAAACGGGGATATTCACCCCTCCACTTT	CASSSLSKRGYSPLHF
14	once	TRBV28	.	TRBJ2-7	TGTGCCAGCAGGCGGACCGGGACATCCTACGAGCAGTACTTC	CASRRTGTSYEQYF
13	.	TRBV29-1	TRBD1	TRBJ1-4	TGCAGCGCTCGGAACAGGGGAGGTGAAAAACTGTTTTTT	CSARNRGGEKLFF
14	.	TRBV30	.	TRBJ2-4	TGTGCCTGGAGAGGAGGGGAAGCCAAAAACATTCAGTACTTC	CAWRGGEAKNIQYF
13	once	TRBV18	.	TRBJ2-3	TGTGCCAGCTCACCACCGGCCACAGATACGCAGTATTTT	CASSPPATDTQYF
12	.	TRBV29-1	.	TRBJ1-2	TGCAGCGTCCAAAAGCCAGGGTATGGCTACACCTTC	CSVQKPGYGYTF
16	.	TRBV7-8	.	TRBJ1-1	TGTGCCAGCAGCATCGGGAACCAGCGGGTAAACGCTGAAGCTTTCTTT	CASSIGNQRVNAEAFF
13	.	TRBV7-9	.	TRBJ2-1	TGTGCCAGCACCGGAGGAGAGAACAATGAGCAGTTCTTC	CASTGGENNEQFF
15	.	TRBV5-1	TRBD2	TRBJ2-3	TGCGCCAGCAGCCGGACTAGCGGGATCACAGATACGCAGTATTTT	CASSRTSGITDTQYF
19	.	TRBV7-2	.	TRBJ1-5	TGTGCCAGCAGCCTAAAAACAGGGCCCGCGGGCTTAGGCAATCAGCCCCAGCATTTT	CASSLKTGPAGLGNQPQHF
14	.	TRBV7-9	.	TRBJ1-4	TGTGCCAGCACTGCGACAGGTTTTCGGGAAAAACTGTTTTTT	CASTATGFREKLFF
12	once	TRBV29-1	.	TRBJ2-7	TGCAGCGTTGAGGCGGGTAGCTACGAGCAGTACTTC	CSVEAGSYEQYF
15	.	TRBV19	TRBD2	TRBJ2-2	TGTGCCAGTAGTATCCTAGCGGGAGTCTCCGGGGAGCTGTTTTTT	CASSILAGVSGELFF
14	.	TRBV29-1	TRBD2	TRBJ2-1	TGCAGCGTTGACACGGGGGAGGGCCTGTATGAGCAGTTCTTC	CSVDTGEGLYEQFF
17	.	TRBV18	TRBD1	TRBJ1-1	TGTGCCAGCTCACCAGGTAGCTTCAGGACAGGGGGAGATGAAGCTTTCTTT	CASSPGSFRTGGDEAFF
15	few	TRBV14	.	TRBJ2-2	TGTGCCAGCAGCTCTGACCTAGCCCCACCCGGGGAGCTGTTTTTT	CASSSDLAPPGELFF
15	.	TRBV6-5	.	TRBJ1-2	TGTGCCAGCAGTTACTCACAACAGGACCCGAGGGGCTACACCTTC	CASSYSQQDPRGYTF
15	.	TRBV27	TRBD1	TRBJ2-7	TGTGCCAGCACCTACTCAACAGGGGGTAATTACGAGCAGTACTTC	CASTYSTGGNYEQYF
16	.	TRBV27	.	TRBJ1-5	TGTGCCAGCAGCCTGACAGGCCATTATAGCAATCAGCCCCAGCATTTT	CASSLTGHYSNQPQHF
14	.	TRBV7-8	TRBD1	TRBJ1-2	TGTGCCAGCAGCTTAGGAGGGGGCGAGTATGGCTACACCTTC	CASSLGGGEYGYTF
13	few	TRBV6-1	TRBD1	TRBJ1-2	TGTGCCAGCAGCCAACAGGGGAGCCTGGGCTACACCTTC	CASSQQGSLGYTF
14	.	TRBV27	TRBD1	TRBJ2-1	TGTGCCAGCAGTCAATGGACAGGGGACAATGAGCAGTTCTTC	CASSQWTGDNEQFF
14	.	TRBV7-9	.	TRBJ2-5	TGTGCCAGCAGCTTAGCGTGGGCCCAAGAGACCCAGTACTTC	CASSLAWAQETQYF
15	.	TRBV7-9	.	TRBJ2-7	TGTGCCAGCAGCTTATTGGCTTCCCCTGGCTACGAGCAGTACTTC	CASSLLASPGYEQYF
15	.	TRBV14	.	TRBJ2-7	TGTGCCAGCAGCCAAGATCAGAGACTAGTGAGGGAGCAGTACTTC	CASSQDQRLVREQYF
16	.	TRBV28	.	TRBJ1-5	TGTGCCAGCAGTCGCTGGGGCCGGGGGGATGATCAGCCCCAGCATTTT	CASSRWGRGDDQPQHF
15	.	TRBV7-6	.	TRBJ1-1	TGTGCCAGCAGCTTAGCACAGGAGGGGCTCACTGAAGCTTTCTTT	CASSLAQEGLTEAFF
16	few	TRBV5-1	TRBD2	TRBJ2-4	TGCGCCAGCAGCTTTTGGGCGGGAGCTAAGGAAAACATTCAGTACTTC	CASSFWAGAKENIQYF